These 19 T cell receptor beta chains were sequenced from one sample in a study of identical twins. TCRdb used MiXCR to reprocess the 5' RACE reads, holding one entry per CDR3 protein. The repertoire holds under 400,000 distinct CDR3 sequences, with roughly 9% as singletons. Sample: naive T cells sorted from blood. The receptors originated from a woman aged 50 to 60 in good health.

J is TRBJ1-1 and V is TRBV6-6; no reliable D call. Trimming pared 0 bases from V and 3 bases from J, leaving 11 bases between. CDR3 size: 15 residues. The V gene's germline CDR1 is MNHNY and CDR2 SVGAGI (reference sequence). CDR3 DNA sequence: TGTGCCAGCAGTTACTCTGGACCCGCTGACACTGAAGCTTTCTTT. It is translated as CASSYSGPADTEAFF.

The rearrangement links TRBV29-1 to TRBJ2-1; no reliable D call. The CDR3 loop spans 13 amino acids. From germline, CDR1 is SQVTM and CDR2 ANQGSEA. V shed 4 bases and J shed 0 bases, with 7 bases lying between them. The DNA for the CDR3 is TGCAGCGTTGCCAGAGACTCCTACAATGAGCAGTTCTTC. This sequence encodes CSVARDSYNEQFF.

This clonotype has only a few counts. The gene calls are TRBV11-2 and TRBJ1-4; possible D gene TRBD1, 6 bases. V lost 3 bases, J lost 8 bases, and 16 bases lay in between. CDR3 length: 15 amino acids. Germline V CDR1 and CDR2: SGHAT, FQNNGV. The chain's CDR3 is CASSFQGTMGEKLFF. In DNA, the CDR3 is TGTGCCAGCAGCTTCCAGGGGACGATGGGCGAAAAACTGTTTTTT.

This clonotype was counted once. The rearrangement links TRBV20-1 to TRBJ1-1, with D unresolved. The CDR3 has 14 amino acids. Per germline, CDR1 DFQATT and CDR2 SNEGSKA (reference sequence). V gave up 3 bases and J gave up 5 bases, with 16 bases separating them. CDR3 region: CSASALGKGTEAFF. Here the CDR3 DNA reads TGCAGTGCTAGCGCCCTCGGGAAGGGAACTGAAGCTTTCTTT.

On this clonotype itself: A read error may be the cause here, since a much bigger clone is one base away. J is TRBJ2-2 and V is TRBV5-1, with TRBD2 identical over 10 bases. The CDR3 covers 15 residues. Germline CDR1 and CDR2: SGHRS and YFSETQ. CDR3 in DNA: TGCTCCAGCGGGTTAGCGGGAGGAATGACCGGGGAGCTGTTTTTT. It translates to CSSGLAGGMTGELFF. Variable domain in full (rest from reference TRBV5-1 and TRBJ2-2): KAGVTQTPRYLIKTRGQQVTLSCSPISGHRSVSWYQQTPGQGLQFLFEYFSETQRNKGNFPGRFSGRQFSNSRSEMNVSTLELGDSALYLCSSGLAGGMTGELFFGEGSRLTVL.

This clonotype was picked up a small number of times. This chain uses TRBV3-1 with TRBJ2-5; D might be TRBD1 or TRBD2, each matching 5 bases. The ends were cut back, 0 bases at V and 4 bases at J, with 15 bases in the middle. Germline values: CDR1 LGHDT, CDR2 YNNKEL (reference sequence). The CDR3 runs 16 residues. The CDR3 is CASSQESGKRGETQYF. As DNA, the CDR3 is TGTGCCAGCAGCCAAGAATCGGGAAAAAGGGGAGAGACCCAGTACTTC.

This clonotype has only a few counts. The chain carries TRBV24-1 and TRBJ2-6; 7 bases are a match to TRBD2. CDR3 length equals 15 residues. Trimming at V came to 4 bases and at J to 1 base, leaving 0 bases not matched to a gene. CDR1 and CDR2 from the germline V gene are KGHDR and SFDVKD. CDR3 residues: CATSEGGSGANVLTF. As DNA, the CDR3 is TGTGCCACCAGTGAGGGGGGGTCTGGGGCCAACGTCCTGACTTTC.

The chain recombines TRBV27 with TRBJ2-3; D is unresolved. V lost 5 bases, J lost 4 bases, and 7 bases lay in between. The germline CDR1 and CDR2 sequences are MNHEY and SMNVEV (reference sequence). This CDR3 is built from 12 residues. The CDR3 region has the DNA TGTGCCAGCAGTACCAGACCAGATACGCAGTATTTT. Its translation is CASSTRPDTQYF.

The table lists this clonotype with many counts. The chain couples TRBV28 to TRBJ2-7; TRBD2 matches 9 bases. Germline V gene sequence: CDR1 MDHEN, CDR2 SYDVKM. J gave up 3 bases and V 2 bases, and 8 bases lay outside the gene matches. The CDR3 sequence is 16 residues long. CDR3 in DNA: TGTGCCAGCAGTTTAGCCCCTAGCGGGAAGGTCTACGAGCAGTACTTC. Amino acids: CASSLAPSGKVYEQYF.

This sequence joins TRBV7-9 and TRBJ2-1, with D tentatively TRBD2 (6 bases). This CDR3 has 13 amino acids. With 5 bases removed from V and 6 bases from J, the gap between germline ends came to 11 bases. CDR1 is SEHNR, CDR2 FQNEAQ, per germline (reference sequence). The chain's CDR3 is CASSQPGGNEQFF. For the CDR3, the DNA is TGTGCCAGCAGCCAACCCGGGGGCAATGAGCAGTTCTTC.

The gene calls are TRBV7-8 and TRBJ1-2; TRBD1 might be the D (5 bases). Germline CDR1 is SGHVS and CDR2 is FQNEAQ. The CDR3 consists of 18 residues. V lost 1 base and J lost 1, with 19 bases in between. The chain's CDR3 is CASSLDGRGRRFNYGYTF. CDR3 nucleotide sequence: TGTGCCAGCAGCTTAGACGGGCGGGGCCGTCGTTTTAACTATGGCTACACCTTC. Full variable domain (remainder filled in from reference TRBV7-8 and TRBJ1-2): GAGVSQSPRYKVAKRGQDVALRCDPISGHVSLFWYQQALGQGPEFLTYFQNEAQLDKSGLPSDRFFAERPEGSVSTLKIQRTQQEDSAVYLCASSLDGRGRRFNYGYTFGSGTRLTVV.

This clonotype has a count of ten or more. This chain's CDR3 is CASSARITDTQYF. As DNA, the CDR3 is TGTGCCAGCAGCGCCCGGATCACAGATACGCAGTATTTT. The V gene is TRBV13, the J gene TRBJ2-3; D ambiguous. V was trimmed by 5 bases and J by 2 bases, leaving 8 bases between them. The CDR3 length is 13 residues. CDR1 and CDR2 from the germline V gene are PRHDT and FYEKMQ (reference sequence).

V is TRBV4-1 and J is TRBJ1-6; 9 bases match TRBD1. CDR1 and CDR2 from the germline V gene are MGHRA and YSYEKL. The ends lost 4 bases at V and 7 bases at J; junction bases unmatched: 8. This CDR3 is 16 amino acids long. CDR3 sequence: CASSRPGQGGNSPLHF. The CDR3 DNA sequence: TGCGCCAGCAGCCGCCCGGGACAGGGCGGGAATTCACCCCTCCACTTT.

This clonotype has a handful of counts. V gene TRBV25-1 combines with J gene TRBJ2-5, with 10 bases that match TRBD1. The junction had 12 bases not matched to a gene; V was cut back by 7 bases and J by 4 bases. The CDR3 spans 16 residues. Per germline, CDR1 MGHDK and CDR2 SYGVNS. CDR3 DNA: TGTGCCAGCACTGATCCTACGGGACAGGGGACAGAGACCCAGTACTTC. Amino acid sequence: CASTDPTGQGTETQYF.

CDR3 in DNA: TGTGCCAGCAGTATTGGGCCACAGCAAGAGACCCAGTACTTC. This sequence encodes CASSIGPQQETQYF. The chain uses TRBV5-4 and TRBJ2-5; D call uncertain. Trimming removed 5 bases from V and 2 bases from J, with 13 bases in between. The CDR3 runs 14 residues. Germline CDR1 is SGHNT and CDR2 is YYREEE (reference sequence).

The chain combines TRBV2 with TRBJ2-7, with 8 bases identical to TRBD2. Per the germline V gene, CDR1 is SNHLY and CDR2 is FYNNEI. V dropped 6 bases and J dropped 1; count of bases not matched to a gene: 11. The CDR3 length is 16 residues. The chain's CDR3 is CASRDDNGRGSYEQYF. CDR3 DNA: TGTGCCAGCAGAGACGACAACGGGAGGGGATCCTACGAGCAGTACTTC.

This clonotype was detected a few times. The chain uses TRBV15 and TRBJ1-2, with TRBD1 as a possible D gene (5 bases). This CDR3 comprises 13 residues. V lost 5 bases to trimming and J lost 1 base, with 8 bases between them. The germline V gene encodes CDR1 LNHNV and CDR2 YYDKDF (reference sequence). The CDR3 nucleotides read TGTGCCACCAGCCAGGGTGTTAACTATGGCTACACCTTC. It specifies CATSQGVNYGYTF.

This clonotype appeared a few times. This chain links TRBV7-2 with TRBJ2-3, with 14 bases matching TRBD2. The CDR3 totals 14 residues. The J segment lost 8 bases and the V segment lost 3 bases, leaving 1 base of the junction unmatched. From germline, CDR1 is SGHTA and CDR2 FQGNSA. CDR3 residues: CASSLGLAGVTQYF. The CDR3, as DNA: TGTGCCAGCAGCTTGGGACTAGCGGGAGTTACGCAGTATTTT. The full variable domain, completed using reference TRBV7-2 and TRBJ2-3, is GAGVSQSPSNKVTEKGKDVELRCDPISGHTALYWYRQSLGQGLEFLIYFQGNSAPDKSGLPSDRFSAERTGGSVSTLTIQRTQQEDSAVYLCASSLGLAGVTQYFGPGTRLTVL.

This clonotype was detected ten times or more. The rearrangement links TRBV20-1 to TRBJ2-2; weak D call: TRBD2 (6 bases). The germline V and J ends were trimmed by 5 bases and 2 bases, with 12 bases remaining between them. The V gene's germline CDR1 is DFQATT and CDR2 SNEGSKA (reference sequence). This CDR3 has 14 residues. DNA for the CDR3: TGCAGTGCTCTTCCGGGACTTAACACCGGGGAGCTGTTTTTT. Translating it yields CSALPGLNTGELFF.